These T cell receptor beta chains were read from a single sample in a study of blood T cells in healthy people across ages. TCRdb called the 5' RACE reads again in MiXCR, with one record for every CDR3 protein. The data contain roughly 830,000 distinct CDR3 sequences, 62% of them singletons. Material: blood. The origin of the receptors is a man in his thirties or forties in good health. CDR3s include the opening cysteine and the closing phenylalanine or tryptophan. The D gene is left open where the match is weak. Only part of the rows carry a size: once, few, many, or a class if the clone is expanded.

cdr3_nt	cdr3_aa	clone_size	j_call	v_call	d_call
TGTGCCAGCAGTCCTTTCCAGGGGGGCGCCTACGAGCAGTACTTC	CASSPFQGGAYEQYF	NA	TRBJ2-7	TRBV7-9	NA
TGTGCCAGCAGCTCCCCCTCTAGGGTGGTAGCTGAAGCTTTCTTT	CASSSPSRVVAEAFF	few	TRBJ1-1	TRBV7-2	NA
TGTGCCATCAGTGAGTCGAAGGCCTCTGGGGCCAACGTCCTGACTTTC	CAISESKASGANVLTF	few	TRBJ2-6	TRBV10-3	NA
TGTGCCAGCGATGGCCGGGACAGGGGGCTCAAAAACATTCAGTACTTC	CASDGRDRGLKNIQYF	once	TRBJ2-4	TRBV2	TRBD1
TGTGCCAGCAGTTACCGTGGGACTAGCGGATACAATGAGCAGTTCTTC	CASSYRGTSGYNEQFF	NA	TRBJ2-1	TRBV6-6	TRBD2
TGCAGTGCCGATAGGACAGGTCTAGAGTACGAGCAGTACTTC	CSADRTGLEYEQYF	NA	TRBJ2-7	TRBV20-1	TRBD1
TGCAGTGCTAGAGCGTTGGAGGGGACGTGGATACAGTACTTC	CSARALEGTWIQYF	NA	TRBJ2-4	TRBV20-1	NA
TGTGCCAGCAGTGAACAGGGCCGGGGTTTTTTCGAGCAGTACTTC	CASSEQGRGFFEQYF	many	TRBJ2-7	TRBV2	NA
TGTGCCAGCAGCCAAGAAGGGGGGCGAGATACGCAGTATTTT	CASSQEGGRDTQYF	many	TRBJ2-3	TRBV4-2	NA
TGTGCCATATCGGCCCCCCTGGGGGATACGCAGTATTTT	CAISAPLGDTQYF	few	TRBJ2-3	TRBV10-3	NA
TGTGCCAGCAGCTTATTGGGGGCAGGCTCCTACGAGCAGTACTTC	CASSLLGAGSYEQYF	NA	TRBJ2-7	TRBV11-2	NA
TGCAGTGCTACCAGGGGTATTGGCAATCAGCCCCAGCATTTT	CSATRGIGNQPQHF	NA	TRBJ1-5	TRBV20-1	NA
TGTGCCAGCAGCTTAGGGACAGCCGATCAGCCCCAGCATTTT	CASSLGTADQPQHF	NA	TRBJ1-5	TRBV7-9	NA
TGTGCCAGCTCACCACCCCAGGGAATGCGGGGGAACTACGAGCAGTACTTC	CASSPPQGMRGNYEQYF	few	TRBJ2-7	TRBV18	TRBD2
TGCGCCAGCTTTGGGGAATCGGGGGAAACCCAGTACTTC	CASFGESGETQYF	NA	TRBJ2-5	TRBV5-1	NA
TGTGCCAGCAGTTACCGAACCCTAAATGAGCAGTTCTTC	CASSYRTLNEQFF	NA	TRBJ2-1	TRBV6-5	NA
TGTGCCTGGAACTTTGTGGGGGGAGCTTTCTTT	CAWNFVGGAFF	NA	TRBJ1-1	TRBV30	NA
TGTGCCAGCACACGCCAGGGCATCTCCTACGAGCAGTACTTC	CASTRQGISYEQYF	NA	TRBJ2-7	TRBV7-2	NA
TGCAGTGCTAAAGCACAACAGGCTAGCACAGATACGCAGTATTTT	CSAKAQQASTDTQYF	NA	TRBJ2-3	TRBV20-1	NA
TGTGCCAGCTCAGTCGGGACAGCCAACCAGGGTGAGCAGTTCTTC	CASSVGTANQGEQFF	NA	TRBJ2-1	TRBV18	TRBD1
TGTGCCAGCAGTCCCGACTGGACAGGGTCGGTTGGCTACACCTTC	CASSPDWTGSVGYTF	NA	TRBJ1-2	TRBV27	TRBD1
TGCAGCGCCCAAGGCGGAACAGACTATGGCTACACCTTC	CSAQGGTDYGYTF	NA	TRBJ1-2	TRBV29-1	NA
TGTGCCAGCAGCCTCCGGGGGGGGGCCGACGAGCAGTACTTC	CASSLRGGADEQYF	NA	TRBJ2-7	TRBV7-9	TRBD2
TGTGCCAGCAGTGTGGGTTTGGGGGGCGAGACCCAGTACTTC	CASSVGLGGETQYF	NA	TRBJ2-5	TRBV27	NA
TGCAGTGCTAGAGTTAGCGGGGGGGCCCGAACCGGGGAGCTGTTTTTT	CSARVSGGARTGELFF	few	TRBJ2-2	TRBV20-1	TRBD2
TGTGCCAGCAGCTTAGCTAGCGGGGGGTACGAGCAGTACTTC	CASSLASGGYEQYF	many	TRBJ2-7	TRBV12-3/TRBV12-4	TRBD2
TGCAGTGCTAGAGGTGGGGGAAGAATGAACACTGAAGCTTTCTTT	CSARGGGRMNTEAFF	NA	TRBJ1-1	TRBV20-1	NA
TGCAGTGCTACACAGGGAAAAGGCTACACCTTC	CSATQGKGYTF	many	TRBJ1-2	TRBV20-1	NA
TGCAGTGCTAGTAGGGGGGACAGGGGGCCCTACGAGCAGTACTTC	CSASRGDRGPYEQYF	few	TRBJ2-7	TRBV20-1	TRBD1
TGTGCCTCGGCTGGGCCCAACAATGAGCAGTTCTTC	CASAGPNNEQFF	few	TRBJ2-1	TRBV30	NA
TGTGCCAGCAGCTCTGCTTCGACTAGCGGGGTGTATGAGCAGTTCTTC	CASSSASTSGVYEQFF	few	TRBJ2-1	TRBV11-2	TRBD2
TGTGCCAGCAGGCCTGCTGGGGGCGGCGGGTGGGATACGCAGTATTTT	CASRPAGGGGWDTQYF	NA	TRBJ2-3	TRBV12-3/TRBV12-4	NA
TGCGCCAGCAGCCAAGAGGCAGTCCACAATGAGCAGTTCTTC	CASSQEAVHNEQFF	NA	TRBJ2-1	TRBV4-1	NA
TGTGCCAGCTTATCCGGGACAGCAGGCATTCAGTACTTC	CASLSGTAGIQYF	NA	TRBJ2-4	TRBV18	TRBD1
TGTGCCAGCAGTTACCGCAGATACAATGAGCAGTTCTTC	CASSYRRYNEQFF	NA	TRBJ2-1	TRBV6-6	NA
TGTGCCAGCAGTCTACCTCAAAAGGGAACAGATACGCAGTATTTT	CASSLPQKGTDTQYF	NA	TRBJ2-3	TRBV28	NA
TGTGCCAGCAGCCAAGAGGGCGGAAACTATGGCTACACCTTC	CASSQEGGNYGYTF	once	TRBJ1-2	TRBV4-2	NA
TGTGCCAGCAGCCGCCGGGAGAACTACGAGCAGTACTTC	CASSRRENYEQYF	NA	TRBJ2-7	TRBV7-9	NA
TGTGCCAGCAGTGACCTCGGGACAGGGTGGACAAGGTTCGTTTGGAATCAGCCCCAGCATTTT	CASSDLGTGWTRFVWNQPQHF	NA	TRBJ1-5	TRBV2	TRBD1
TGCGCCAGCAGCTTGGAAAGACAGGCTACGGTGATGCACTATGGCTACACCTTC	CASSLERQATVMHYGYTF	few	TRBJ1-2	TRBV5-1	NA
TGTGCCACCAGGGCGACCTACGAGCAGTACTTC	CATRATYEQYF	NA	TRBJ2-7	TRBV6-6	NA
TGTGCCAGCAGTTTTACAGGAAATAGCAATCAGCCCCAGCATTTT	CASSFTGNSNQPQHF	NA	TRBJ1-5	TRBV12-3/TRBV12-4	NA
TGCGCCAGCAGCCAAGATCGGGGGCAAGCTTTCTTT	CASSQDRGQAFF	NA	TRBJ1-1	TRBV4-3	NA
TGTGCCAGTCACAGGGTAACCTACAATGAGCAGTTCTTC	CASHRVTYNEQFF	NA	TRBJ2-1	TRBV6-2/TRBV6-3	NA
TGTGCCAGCAGCTCCGCTGGAGTTCGGTACTTC	CASSSAGVRYF	NA	TRBJ2-7	TRBV7-2	NA
TGTGCCAGCAGCTTAGAGGGCGCCTCTGGGGCCAACGTCCTGACTTTC	CASSLEGASGANVLTF	many	TRBJ2-6	TRBV7-2	NA
TGTGCCAGCATAGTCCCCGGCGATACGCAGTATTTT	CASIVPGDTQYF	NA	TRBJ2-3	TRBV2	NA
TGTGCCAGCAGCCCACCGGGACGAGGGGCCAATAATTCACCCCTCCACTTT	CASSPPGRGANNSPLHF	NA	TRBJ1-6	TRBV21-1	NA
TGTGCCAGCAGTGAATCCCTATGGCAGCCCCAGCATTTT	CASSESLWQPQHF	NA	TRBJ1-5	TRBV25-1	NA
TGTGCCAGCAGACCAGAACAGGGGAGGGGAAACACCATATATTTT	CASRPEQGRGNTIYF	NA	TRBJ1-3	TRBV4-2	TRBD1
TGTGCCAGCAGTTACGGGGGACAGGGGGCGGGAAATGAGCAGTTCTTC	CASSYGGQGAGNEQFF	NA	TRBJ2-1	TRBV6-5	TRBD1
TGTGCCAGCAGTAGCTATCGCGGGGGGGCTGTCTACGAGCAGTACTTC	CASSSYRGGAVYEQYF	few	TRBJ2-7	TRBV6-5	TRBD2
TGTGCCAGCAGTCACCGGGACAGAGGTGAGCAGTTCTTC	CASSHRDRGEQFF	few	TRBJ2-1	TRBV12-3/TRBV12-4	TRBD1